Listed below are T cell receptor beta chains from one sample, sequenced in a study of blood T cell repertoires in COVID-19. The table came from immunoSEQ multiplex PCR; TCRdb's copy has only in-frame clones and leaves some out. The sample includes about 240,000 clones, around nine tenths of them seen just once. The sample consisted of peripheral blood. The origin of the receptors is a woman aged 70-85 years with active or convalescent COVID-19. The CDR3 runs from the conserved cysteine through the conserved F or W. A D gene is named only where the DNA matches it firmly. Clone size is not always given. Where it is, it says once, few, many or a class for expanded clones.

abundance	v_gene	d_gene	j_gene	CDR3nt	CDR3aa
.	TRBV28	TRBD1	TRBJ1-3	TGTGCCAGCAACCGGGACAGGGTGGCTGGAAACACCATATATTTT	CASNRDRVAGNTIYF
.	TRBV19	.	TRBJ1-5	TGTGCCAGTAGTATAACGGGAAGCAATCAGCCCCAGCATTTT	CASSITGSNQPQHF
.	TRBV19	.	TRBJ2-1	TGTGCCAGTAGTTATCTCAAGGGGAATGAGCAGTTCTTC	CASSYLKGNEQFF
.	TRBV7-9	.	TRBJ1-1	TGTGCCAGCAGCTTAATTGCCAGGCTGAACACTGAAGCTTTCTTT	CASSLIARLNTEAFF
.	TRBV6-6	TRBD1	TRBJ1-3	TGTGCCAGCAGCCCGCCTCCCCGTCCCGGGACAGGGGGCGGCTCTGGAAACACCATATATTTT	CASSPPPRPGTGGGSGNTIYF
.	TRBV10-3	TRBD1	TRBJ1-2	TGTGCCATCAGCGGGACAGCAACCCTCTATGGCTACACCTTC	CAISGTATLYGYTF
.	TRBV2	TRBD1	TRBJ1-5	TGTGCCAGCTCGTTTCTGAAGACAGGGAGTCCCCCTCCCCAGCATTTT	CASSFLKTGSPPPQHF
.	TRBV5-1	TRBD1	TRBJ1-3	TGCGCCAGCAGCCAGGGACAGGGTCCTGCATCTCGGGGAGGAAACACCATATATTTT	CASSQGQGPASRGGNTIYF
.	TRBV3-1/TRBV3-2	.	TRBJ1-2	TGTGCCAGCAGCCAAGAGGGTTCGACAGGCTGGGGCTACACCTTC	CASSQEGSTGWGYTF
.	TRBV2	TRBD1	TRBJ2-7	TGTGCCAGCACCCGGGACAGGGGAGAAGGCGAGCAGTACTTC	CASTRDRGEGEQYF
.	TRBV6-6	.	TRBJ1-3	TGTGCCAGCGGCAGGAACTCTGGAAACACCATATATTTT	CASGRNSGNTIYF
.	TRBV5-1	.	TRBJ1-1	TGCGCCAGCAGCCGGTTCGGGGTTTCGAACACTGAAGCTTTCTTT	CASSRFGVSNTEAFF
.	TRBV27	.	TRBJ2-6	TGTGCCAGCAGTTTTTTCGTCTCTGGGGCCAACGTCCTGACTTTC	CASSFFVSGANVLTF
.	TRBV3-1/TRBV3-2	.	TRBJ2-1	TGTGCCAGCAGCCAAAACCCGCGGGCATACAATGAGCAGTTCTTC	CASSQNPRAYNEQFF
once	TRBV2	TRBD1	TRBJ1-1	TGTGCCAGCAGTGACAATCCGACAGGGGGCACTGAAGCTTTCTTT	CASSDNPTGGTEAFF
once	TRBV9	.	TRBJ2-2	TGTGCCAGCAGCGTATTCGGCGGGGAGCTGTTTTTT	CASSVFGGELFF
.	TRBV10-3	TRBD1	TRBJ1-4	TGTGCCATCAGTGAATTCGCAGGGGGCAAAGGAGGGACTAATGAAAAACTGTTTTTT	CAISEFAGGKGGTNEKLFF
.	TRBV3-1/TRBV3-2	.	TRBJ1-6	TGTGCCAGCAGTCCAGTGGATAATTCACCCCTCCACTTT	CASSPVDNSPLHF
.	TRBV6-5	.	TRBJ2-2	TGTGCCAGCAGTTACGAGGACAGATTCACCGGGGAGCTGTTTTTT	CASSYEDRFTGELFF
.	TRBV9	TRBD1	TRBJ1-2	TGTGCCAGCAGCGTAGCGGAGGGGGCAGGCTATGGCTACACCTTC	CASSVAEGAGYGYTF
.	TRBV19	TRBD2	TRBJ2-7	TGTGCCAGTAGTATAACGGGGTCGGGGCCAGCGGGGCCGCCCTACGAGCAGTACTTC	CASSITGSGPAGPPYEQYF
.	TRBV10-3	TRBD1	TRBJ2-5	TGTGCCATCAGTGCCCAGGACAGGGGTCAAGAGACCCAGTACTTC	CAISAQDRGQETQYF
.	TRBV19	.	TRBJ2-1	TGTGCCAGTAGTGTGGGACACGAGGTTTGGCAGTTCTTC	CASSVGHEVWQFF
.	TRBV10-3	.	TRBJ1-2	TGTGCCATCAGACCCAGGGGCAACTATGGCTACACCTTC	CAIRPRGNYGYTF
.	TRBV10-3	.	TRBJ2-2	TGTGCCATCAGTGAATGGGGCGCCACCGGGGAGCTGTTTTTT	CAISEWGATGELFF
.	TRBV5-1	.	TRBJ1-5	TGCGCCAGCAGCTTTTGGAGAGAGGAGATAGGAAATCAGCCCCAGCATTTT	CASSFWREEIGNQPQHF
.	TRBV3-1/TRBV3-2	TRBD1	TRBJ1-5	TGTGCCAGCAGCCAAGGCCTGGGACAGAGAAATCAGCCCCAGCATTTT	CASSQGLGQRNQPQHF
once	TRBV5-1	TRBD2	TRBJ2-1	TGCGCCAGCAGCTTTGGGACTAGCGGGGGGTACAATGAGCAGTTCTTC	CASSFGTSGGYNEQFF
.	TRBV4-1	.	TRBJ2-2	TGCGCCAGCAGCCAAGAAGTCGGTTTCACCGGGGAGCTGTTTTTT	CASSQEVGFTGELFF
.	TRBV7-2	.	TRBJ1-1	TGTGCCAGCAGCTTAACTTCCGGGCCGACAGTGAACACTGAAGCTTTCTTT	CASSLTSGPTVNTEAFF
.	TRBV29-1	TRBD1	TRBJ1-2	TGCAGCGTGCATGTCACCGGGACAGGTAACGGCTACACCTTC	CSVHVTGTGNGYTF
.	TRBV6-5	.	TRBJ2-5	TGTGCCAGCAGTCCCCTAGGGGTACGTTCGGAGACCCAGTACTTC	CASSPLGVRSETQYF
.	TRBV4-3	TRBD1	TRBJ1-2	TGCGCCAGCAGCCAAGATATCGGGACAGAAGCTAACTATGGCTACACCTTC	CASSQDIGTEANYGYTF
.	TRBV7-2	.	TRBJ1-3	TGTGCCAGCAGCTTATCCTCTAGCTCTGGAAACACCATATATTTT	CASSLSSSSGNTIYF
once	TRBV11-2	.	TRBJ2-3	TGTGCCAGCAGCCACGGGGGTATTGGAGATACGCAGTATTTT	CASSHGGIGDTQYF
.	TRBV14	.	TRBJ2-7	TGTGCCAGCAGCCAAGGGGGACATAACAGAGGGCAGTACTTC	CASSQGGHNRGQYF
.	TRBV6-1	TRBD1	TRBJ1-1	TGTGCCAGCAGTGAAGGGACAGGGTTAATCGGCCGAAGAATGAACACTGAAGCTTTCTTT	CASSEGTGLIGRRMNTEAFF
.	TRBV5-1	.	TRBJ1-1	TGCGCCAGCAGCTTGATCAGGCAACGAGAAGCTTTCTTT	CASSLIRQREAFF
.	TRBV10-1	.	TRBJ1-1	TGCGCCAGCAGTGAGTCAGGAGGGAGCACTGAAGCTTTCTTT	CASSESGGSTEAFF
.	TRBV7-9	.	TRBJ1-5	TGTGCCAGCAGCTTAGGGAGCTCCGAGCTCCAGCATTTT	CASSLGSSELQHF
.	TRBV11-2	TRBD2	TRBJ2-1	TGTGCCAGCAGCGCAAGCGGGGGGGCTTTTGAGCAGTTCTTC	CASSASGGAFEQFF
.	TRBV10-3	TRBD1	TRBJ1-5	TGTGCCAGCTCACAGGGGAACAATCAGCCCCAGCATTTT	CASSQGNNQPQHF
.	TRBV2	.	TRBJ1-3	TGTGCCAGCAGTGAAGGGGAGAGAAACACCATATATTTT	CASSEGERNTIYF
.	TRBV11-2	.	TRBJ2-1	TGTGCCAGCACCCTGGGGCTAGTTGGGGTCAATGAGCAGTTCTTC	CASTLGLVGVNEQFF
.	TRBV4-3	TRBD1	TRBJ1-5	TGCGCCAGCGGCCGGGACAGGCGGGGGGGATATAGCAATCAGCCCCAGCATTTT	CASGRDRRGGYSNQPQHF
.	TRBV5-4	TRBD1	TRBJ1-1	TGTGCCAGCAGCTTAGGAGTCAGGGGGTTGACTGAAGCTTTCTTT	CASSLGVRGLTEAFF
.	TRBV4-3	TRBD2	TRBJ2-1	TGCGCCAGCAGCCAAGATCCTCCTGGGCTAGCGGGCTACAATGAGCAGTTCTTC	CASSQDPPGLAGYNEQFF
.	TRBV7-9	TRBD2	TRBJ2-3	TGTGCCAGCAGCTCCCTAGGACTAGTCGGCACAGATACGCAGTATTTT	CASSSLGLVGTDTQYF
.	TRBV19	TRBD1	TRBJ2-2	TGTGCCAGTAGTAGATTACAGGGGGCGGACGGGGAGCTGTTTTTT	CASSRLQGADGELFF
.	TRBV6-5	.	TRBJ2-5	TGTGCCAGCAAAAAGGCAGGGCTAGAGACCCAGTACTTC	CASKKAGLETQYF
.	TRBV11-2	.	TRBJ2-7	TGTGCCAGCAGCCTTCCGACAGATTCCGAGCAGTACTTC	CASSLPTDSEQYF
.	TRBV6-2/TRBV6-3	.	TRBJ2-7	TGTGCCAGCAGTTACCCGGCCTACGAGCAGTACTTC	CASSYPAYEQYF
.	TRBV12-3/TRBV12-4	.	TRBJ1-5	TGTGCCAGCAGTTCCAGGGGAAATCAGCCCCAGCATTTT	CASSSRGNQPQHF
.	TRBV7-8	.	TRBJ1-1	TGTGCCAGCAGCTTAGGCGGGACGGCGAACACTGAAGCTTTCTTT	CASSLGGTANTEAFF
.	TRBV11-1	.	TRBJ1-5	TGTGCCAGCAGCTTAGATGCGGCCGATCAGTCCCAGCATTTT	CASSLDAADQSQHF
.	TRBV10-3	.	TRBJ2-7	TGTGCCATCAGTGAGACCGGAGCATACGAGCAGTACTTC	CAISETGAYEQYF
.	TRBV18	.	TRBJ2-5	TGTGCCAGCTCCTACTTTGAGGAGACCCAGTACTTC	CASSYFEETQYF